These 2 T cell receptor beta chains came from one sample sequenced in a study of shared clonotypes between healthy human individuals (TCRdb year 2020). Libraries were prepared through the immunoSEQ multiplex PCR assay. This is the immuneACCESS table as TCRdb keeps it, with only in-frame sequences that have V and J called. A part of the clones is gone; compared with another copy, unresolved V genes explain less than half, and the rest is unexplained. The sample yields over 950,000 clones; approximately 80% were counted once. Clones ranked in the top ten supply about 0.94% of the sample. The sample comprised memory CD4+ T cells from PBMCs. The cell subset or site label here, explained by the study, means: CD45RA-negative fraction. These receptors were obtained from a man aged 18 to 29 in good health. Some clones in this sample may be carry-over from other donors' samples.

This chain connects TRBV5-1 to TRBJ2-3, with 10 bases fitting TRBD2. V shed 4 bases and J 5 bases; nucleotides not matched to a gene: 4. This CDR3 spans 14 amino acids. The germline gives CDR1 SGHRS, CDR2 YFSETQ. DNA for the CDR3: TGCGCCAGCAGCGCCGGGACTAGCGTAGATACGCAGTATTTT. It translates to CASSAGTSVDTQYF. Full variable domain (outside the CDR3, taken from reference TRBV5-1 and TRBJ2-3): KAGVTQTPRYLIKTRGQQVTLSCSPISGHRSVSWYQQTPGQGLQFLFEYFSETQRNKGNFPGRFSGRQFSNSRSEMNVSTLELGDSALYLCASSAGTSVDTQYFGPGTRLTVL.

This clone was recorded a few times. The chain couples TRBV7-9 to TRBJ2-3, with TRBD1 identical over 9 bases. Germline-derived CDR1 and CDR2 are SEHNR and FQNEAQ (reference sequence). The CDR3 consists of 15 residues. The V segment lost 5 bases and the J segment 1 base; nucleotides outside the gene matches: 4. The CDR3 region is CASSTRQGGTDTQYF. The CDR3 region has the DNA TGTGCCAGCAGCACCCGACAGGGGGGCACAGATACGCAGTATTTT.